This record covers a single T cell receptor (beta chain). The data stem from a study of identifying expanded T cells in peripheral blood. V was clipped by 0 bases and J by 3 bases, with 2 bases between them. In germline, CDR1 is SGHTA, CDR2 FQGNSA. The length of the CDR3 is 12 residues. Clones were read by immunoSEQ multiplex PCR, and TCRdb kept only the in-frame ones, dropping some. Counted here are some 120,000 clones, about four fifths occurring once; the ten biggest clones make up over 3%. No infections or other immune events were documented during collection. The sample consisted of blood. The sequence came from a person aged 18 to 75 in good health. The rearrangement uses TRBV7-2 and TRBJ2-5, with no clear D. The CDR3: CASSLAEETQYF. The CDR3, as DNA: TGTGCCAGCAGCTTAGCCGAAGAGACCCAGTACTTC.